The next 24 T cell receptor beta chains were all read from a single sample in a study of cytomegalovirus exposure and HLA in healthy donors. 13 Jbeta primers and 60 Vbeta primers were used for the PCR. Using immunoSEQ multiplex PCR, the repertoire was profiled, and TCRdb retains in-frame clones only, with some absent. The sample consists of 150,000 to 200,000 clones, about four fifths of them appearing once. The sequenced material came from PBMCs. Receptors originate from a woman aged 18-29 years in good health and CMV-seronegative.

V gene TRBV28 combines with J gene TRBJ2-5, with 7 bases identical to TRBD2. Gene TRBJ2-7 matches the end of the DNA better, so the J call may be wrong. The CDR3 extends over 15 amino acids. The germline V gene has CDR1 MDHEN and CDR2 SYDVKM. The CDR3 nucleotides are TGTGCCAGCAGTTTAGTGAGGGAGGGCTCCTACGAGCAGTACTTC. The encoded protein is CASSLVREGSYEQYF.

The rearrangement links TRBV6-1 to TRBJ2-7, with 12 nucleotides matching TRBD2. CDR1 MNHNS and CDR2 SASEGT come from the germline V gene. CDR3 length equals 15 residues. Trimming at V came to 6 bases and at J to 1 base, leaving 4 bases not matched to a gene. CDR3 residues: CASRVGTSGSYEQYV. CDR3 coding DNA: TGTGCCAGCAGGGTTGGGACTAGCGGGTCCTACGAGCAGTACGTC.

This chain joins TRBV2 and TRBJ2-1; a weak D match, TRBD1 (6 bases). Germline V gives CDR1 SNHLY, CDR2 FYNNEI. The CDR3 runs 14 residues. Trimming pared 9 bases from V and 9 bases from J, leaving 21 bases between. The CDR3 loop reads CASRTDSRSGEQFF. The CDR3 region has the DNA TGTGCCAGTCGAACGGACAGTCGGTCAGGTGAGCAGTTCTTC.

This clone was seen a single time. The chain couples TRBV6-1 to TRBJ1-5; no firm D call. Trimming cost V 5 bases and J 4 bases, with 9 bases left between them. This CDR3 contains 13 residues. CDR1 is MNHNS, CDR2 SASEGT, per germline. CDR3 nucleotides: TGTGCCAGCAGTTTGTCGGGAAATCAGCCCCAGCATTTT. It specifies CASSLSGNQPQHF.

The rearrangement joins TRBV6-6 to TRBJ1-5; D is ambiguous. V shed 8 bases and J shed 0 bases, with 14 bases lying between them. CDR1 is MNHNY and CDR2 is SVGAGI in the germline V gene (reference sequence). The CDR3 runs 15 residues. CDR3 sequence: CASRGLGSSNQPQHF. CDR3 sequence (DNA): TGTGCCAGCCGGGGTTTGGGGAGTAGCAATCAGCCCCAGCATTTT.

This clone was seen only once. V and J are TRBV20-1 and TRBJ2-1; no firm D call. This CDR3 region has 11 residues. Per germline, CDR1 DFQATT and CDR2 SNEGSKA (reference sequence). V was shortened by 1 base and J by 5 bases, with 3 bases between the two germline ends. CDR3 sequence (DNA): TGCAGTGCTAGAGCCGACAATGAGCAGTTCTTC. Protein: CSARADNEQFF.

The CDR3 is CASKVRDSYEQYV. The CDR3 nucleotides read TGTGCCAGCAAGGTCAGGGACTCCTACGAGCAGTACGTC. The rearrangement uses TRBV2 and TRBJ2-7; D is perhaps TRBD1 (5 bases). Trimming took off 7 bases at V and 0 bases at J, with 10 bases between the two ends. Per the germline V gene, CDR1 is SNHLY and CDR2 is FYNNEI. The CDR3 consists of 13 residues.

V usage is TRBV10-3 and J usage is TRBJ2-3; D perhaps matches TRBD1 (5 bases). This CDR3 spans 16 amino acids. Germline-derived CDR1 and CDR2 are ENHRY and SYGVKD. V was shortened by 3 bases and J by 1 base, with 14 bases between the two germline ends. The CDR3 loop is CAISDLAGKGTDTQYF. For the CDR3, the DNA is TGTGCCATCAGTGACCTTGCAGGGAAGGGCACAGATACGCAGTATTTT.

CDR3 DNA sequence: TGTGCCAGCTCACCACCGCACGGCTCGCGGGAAGCTTTCTTT. Its translation: CASSPPHGSREAFF. The gene calls are TRBV18 and TRBJ1-1; D unresolved. This CDR3 is 14 amino acids long. CDR1 is KGHSH, CDR2 LQKENI, per germline. The V end lost 0 bases, the J end lost 8 bases, and 13 bases lay between the germline ends.

The rearrangement uses TRBV29-1 and TRBJ2-3, with a tentative D call TRBD1 (5 bases). V lost 0 bases to trimming and J lost 7 bases, with 11 bases between them. Looked up from germline, CDR1 is SQVTM and CDR2 is ANQGSEA. The CDR3 sequence is 13 residues long. For the CDR3, the DNA is TGCAGCGTTGAAGATCTCTGGGGCAATACGCAGTATTTT. Amino acids: CSVEDLWGNTQYF.

This clone was detected only once. The chain has TRBV5-1 and TRBJ2-3; D might be TRBD1 (5 bases). V shed 1 base and J shed 2 bases, with 11 bases lying between them. Germline V gene data show CDR1 as SGHRS and CDR2 as YFSETQ. This CDR3 is built from 15 residues. The chain's CDR3 is CASSLRVGVTDTQYF. CDR3 nucleotides: TGCGCCAGCAGCTTGAGGGTAGGGGTCACAGATACGCAGTATTTT.

As concerns this clone: Mismatch with germline at one junction end may stem from a read error. CDR3 protein: CSSSGPLGPQHF. CDR3 nucleotides: TGTTCCAGCAGCGGCCCCCTAGGGCCCCAGCATTTT. The genes are TRBV7-9 and TRBJ1-5; D is unresolved. There are 12 residues in the CDR3. Germline V gene lookup returns CDR1 SEHNR and CDR2 FQNEAQ (reference sequence).

Points on this clone: Its ends do not fully match the called genes, so a read error is possible. J is TRBJ1-4 and V is TRBV5-1; 9 nucleotides agree with TRBD1. Germline loops: CDR1 SGHRS, CDR2 YFSETQ. The CDR3 runs to 14 residues. The CDR3 protein is CAGSLRQGGEKLFF. As DNA, the CDR3 is TGCGCCGGCAGCCTACGACAGGGGGGTGAAAAACTGTTTTTT.

V and J are TRBV9 and TRBJ2-7; 14 positions agree with TRBD2. The V segment lost 0 bases and the J segment 1 base; nucleotides outside the gene matches: 9. This CDR3 comprises 19 residues. From germline, CDR1 is SGDLS and CDR2 YYNGEE. The CDR3 here is CASSVASGLAGDASYEQYV. CDR3 DNA: TGTGCCAGCAGCGTAGCTTCGGGACTAGCGGGAGACGCGTCCTACGAGCAGTACGTC.

J is TRBJ2-1 and V is TRBV19, with 10 bases fitting TRBD2. The CDR3 spans 14 residues. CDR1 LNHDA and CDR2 SQIVND come from the germline V gene (reference sequence). Trimming removed 9 bases from V and 4 bases from J; junction bases left unmatched: 6. Written as DNA, the CDR3 is TGTGCCAGCACCCCACTAGCGGGGTACAATGAGCAGTTCTTC. It translates to CASTPLAGYNEQFF. Full variable domain (remainder filled in from reference TRBV19 and TRBJ2-1): DGGITQSPKYLFRKEGQNVTLSCEQNLNHDAMYWYRQDPGQGLRLIYYSQIVNDFQKGDIAEGYSVSREKKESFPLTVTSAQKNPTAFYLCASTPLAGYNEQFFGPGTRLTVL.

This chain joins TRBV21-1 and TRBJ2-7; the table's D call, TRBD2, has no DNA check behind it. TRBV21-1 is given as a pseudogene. The CDR3 runs to 15 residues. In DNA form, the CDR3 reads TGTGCCAGCAGCAATACTAGCGGGAGGACTACTCAGGGGTACTTC. Translated: CASSNTSGRTTQGYF.

This rearrangement joins TRBV19 to TRBJ1-1; D is perhaps TRBD1 (6 bases). The germline V gene encodes CDR1 LNHDA and CDR2 SQIVND (reference sequence). The CDR3 is 16 amino acids. The V gene lost 6 bases and the J gene lost 0 bases, with 17 bases spanning the gap. The DNA for the CDR3 is TGTGCCAGTAGCTCTGGTGTCGGGGGGCTGAACACTGAAGCTTTCTTT. Protein sequence: CASSSGVGGLNTEAFF.

Here the CDR3 DNA reads TGTGCCACCAGCAGAGTTTCATGGGACAGGGAGGAGACCCAGTACTTC. It yields the protein CATSRVSWDREETQYF. This chain links TRBV15 with TRBJ2-5, with 9 nucleotides matching TRBD1. This CDR3 comprises 16 residues. Germline CDR1 and CDR2: LNHNV and YYDKDF (reference sequence). With 1 base clipped from V and 5 bases from J, the junction kept 8 bases outside the gene matches.

This clone was seen once. This chain uses TRBV28 with TRBJ2-3; 9 positions agree with TRBD2. With V trimmed by 6 bases and J by 2 bases, 9 bases remained unmatched. The CDR3 consists of 16 residues. CDR1 is MDHEN and CDR2 is SYDVKM in the germline V gene. In DNA, the CDR3 is TGTGCCAGCAGCCCGGGGGAGCGGGAGGTCACAGATACGCAGTATTTT. It is translated as CASSPGEREVTDTQYF.

The rearrangement links TRBV10-1 to TRBJ2-1; 7 bases are a match to TRBD2. CDR1 and CDR2 from the germline V gene are WNHNN and SYGVQD (reference sequence). The CDR3 has 15 residues. The trim removed 3 bases at V and 6 bases at J, leaving 8 bases unmatched. This chain's CDR3 is CASSDGGRSLNEQFF. The DNA of the CDR3 is TGCGCCAGCAGTGATGGCGGGAGAAGCCTCAATGAGCAGTTCTTC.

The sample holds one count of this clone. One end of the junction does not line up with germline, which may come from a read error. The rearrangement uses TRBV7-9 and TRBJ2-7, with 7 bases lining up with TRBD2. Germline assignment: CDR1 SEHNR and CDR2 FQNEAQ (reference sequence). This CDR3 is built from 12 residues. The CDR3 region has the DNA TGTTCCAGCAGCTTATCGGGGGGCGAGCAGTACTTC. Protein: CSSSLSGGEQYF. The full variable domain, its missing parts supplied by reference TRBV7-9 and TRBJ2-7, is DTGVSQNPRHKITKRGQNVTFRCDPISEHNRLYWYRQTLGQGPEFLTYFQNEAQLEKSRLLSDRFSAERPKGSFSTLEIQRTEQGDSAMYLCSSSLSGGEQYFGPGTRLTVT.

The chain carries TRBV30 and TRBJ2-3; 10 bases match TRBD2. The germline V gene encodes CDR1 GTSNPN and CDR2 SVGIG (reference sequence). V gave up 0 bases and J gave up 5 bases; unmatched junction bases: 5. There are 15 residues in the CDR3. The chain's CDR3 is CAWSVNSGRRDTQYF. The CDR3 bases are TGTGCCTGGAGTGTAAATAGCGGGAGGAGAGATACGCAGTATTTT.

The CDR3: CASSPLSSRETQYF. CDR3 DNA sequence: TGTGCCAGCAGTCCCCTGTCCTCCAGAGAGACCCAGTACTTC. This chain links TRBV27 with TRBJ2-5, with D unclear. There are 14 residues in the CDR3. CDR1 MNHEY and CDR2 SMNVEV come from the germline V gene (reference sequence). V gave up 5 bases and J gave up 4 bases, with 14 bases separating them.

This clone was seen at least ten times. The chain couples TRBV4-3 to TRBJ2-1; a possible D gene is TRBD2 (6 bases). Germline-derived CDR1 and CDR2 are LGHNA and YSLEER. V lost 0 bases to trimming and J lost 5 bases, with 14 bases between them. This CDR3 spans 16 amino acids. The CDR3 protein is CASSQDRASANNEQFF. CDR3 coding DNA: TGCGCCAGCAGCCAAGATAGGGCTAGCGCTAACAATGAGCAGTTCTTC.